Following are 10 T cell receptor beta chains from one sample sequenced in a study of blood T cell repertoires in COVID-19. Here immunoSEQ multiplex PCR was the method, and the copy in TCRdb shows in-frame clones only, minus some. The repertoire holds approximately 270,000 clones, about 80% seen once, with more than 15% in the top ten. Sequenced input: peripheral blood. The source of these receptors is a person aged 65-85 years with COVID-19, enrolled during active disease.

The J gene is TRBJ2-5, the V gene TRBV25-1, with TRBD2 matching over 9 bases. The CDR3 contains 16 residues. The junction had 6 bases not matched to a gene; V was cut back by 3 bases and J by 1 base. Germline loops: CDR1 MGHDK, CDR2 SYGVNS. This chain's CDR3 is CASSDLAGVPQETQYF. For the CDR3, the DNA is TGTGCCAGCAGTGACTTAGCGGGGGTCCCCCAAGAGACCCAGTACTTC.

The chain uses TRBV7-2 and TRBJ2-1; 9 bases are a match to TRBD1. The CDR3 extends over 13 amino acids. Germline-derived CDR1 and CDR2 are SGHTA and FQGNSA. Germline trimming cut 10 bases from V and 4 bases from J; bases unmatched to any gene: 5. DNA of the CDR3: TGTGCCACCCGGGACAGGGTGTACAATGAGCAGTTCTTC. It yields the protein CATRDRVYNEQFF. The variable domain in full, with the rest retrieved from reference TRBV7-2 and TRBJ2-1, is GAGVSQSPSNKVTEKGKDVELRCDPISGHTALYWYRQSLGQGLEFLIYFQGNSAPDKSGLPSDRFSAERTGGSVSTLTIQRTQQEDSAVYLCATRDRVYNEQFFGPGTRLTVL.

Regarding this clone: The germline gene is not matched at one end of the junction; a read error may be the cause. The chain links TRBV28 to TRBJ2-1; D is perhaps TRBD2 (8 bases). Germline V gene sequence: CDR1 MDHEN, CDR2 SYDVKM. The CDR3 totals 15 residues. The DNA of the CDR3 is TGTGCCAGCAGTTTCTCCTCGAACAGGGGAGGTAGCGGGATCTTC. Translated, it gives CASSFSSNRGGSGIF. The full variable domain, rest sourced from reference TRBV28 and TRBJ2-1, is DVKVTQSSRYLVKRTGEKVFLECVQDMDHENMFWYRQDPGLGLRLIYFSYDVKMKEKGDIPEGYSVSREKKERFSLILESASTNQTSMYLCASSFSSNRGGSGIFGPGTRLTVL.

This clone was seen a handful of times. The chain joins TRBV9 to TRBJ1-5; the match to TRBD1 covers 8 bases. Losses at the gene ends were 4 bases for V and 0 bases for J; bases not matched to a gene: 3. CDR1 SGDLS and CDR2 YYNGEE come from the germline V gene. CDR3 length equals 15 residues. The CDR3 bases are TGTGCCAGCAGCCAGACAGGGGTTAGCAATCAGCCCCAGCATTTT. Its protein is CASSQTGVSNQPQHF.

The V and J genes are TRBV19 and TRBJ1-5, with D possibly TRBD1 on 6 matching bases. Germline loops: CDR1 LNHDA, CDR2 SQIVND (reference sequence). V lost 7 bases and J lost 2, with 18 bases in between. This CDR3 has 16 residues. This chain's CDR3 is CASNERGEGGNQPQHF. The CDR3 DNA is TGTGCCAGTAACGAAAGGGGGGAGGGTGGCAATCAGCCCCAGCATTTT.

The V call is TRBV27, the J call TRBJ1-5, with a tentative D call TRBD1 (5 bases). The length of the CDR3 is 16 residues. V was pared by 7 bases and J by 9 bases, with 25 bases between. Germline V gene sequence: CDR1 MNHEY, CDR2 SMNVEV (reference sequence). CDR3 amino acids: CASTQTGTEPGWPQHF. CDR3 DNA: TGTGCCAGCACTCAAACCGGCACAGAGCCAGGGTGGCCCCAGCATTTT.

This clone was found a few times. The chain couples TRBV5-1 to TRBJ1-3; D might be TRBD1 (5 bases). V dropped 1 base and J dropped 2 bases, with 16 bases sitting between them. The CDR3 spans 17 residues. Germline CDR1 and CDR2: SGHRS and YFSETQ. The CDR3 DNA reads as TGCGCCAGCAGCTTGATGGGGCCCCAGGGAACTGGAAACACCATATATTTT. Protein: CASSLMGPQGTGNTIYF.

This clone was observed once. The chain carries TRBV6-6 and TRBJ1-2; TRBD1 matches 8 bases. The CDR3 consists of 14 residues. Germline V gene data show CDR1 as MNHNY and CDR2 as SVGAGI (reference sequence). The V gene end was trimmed by 6 bases and the J gene end by 6 bases; junction bases not matched to a gene: 9. CDR3 nucleotide sequence: TGTGCCAGCAGCTTTGGACAGGGCGTACATGGCTACACCTTC. It codes for CASSFGQGVHGYTF.

This rearrangement joins TRBV28 to TRBJ1-5; TRBD1 agrees at 8 bases. CDR3 size: 14 residues. Per germline, CDR1 MDHEN and CDR2 SYDVKM. Losses at the gene ends were 0 bases for V and 7 bases for J; bases not matched to a gene: 2. This CDR3 reads CASSLWTGVQPQHF. CDR3 bases: TGTGCCAGCAGTTTATGGACAGGGGTCCAGCCCCAGCATTTT.

The genes are TRBV7-8 and TRBJ1-1; the D is unclear. This CDR3 has 13 amino acids. V shed 4 bases and J shed 3 bases, with 9 bases lying between them. Germline CDR1 is SGHVS and CDR2 is FQNEAQ. The CDR3 here is CASSSGGDTEAFF. The DNA of the CDR3 is TGTGCCAGCAGCTCTGGAGGAGACACTGAAGCTTTCTTT.